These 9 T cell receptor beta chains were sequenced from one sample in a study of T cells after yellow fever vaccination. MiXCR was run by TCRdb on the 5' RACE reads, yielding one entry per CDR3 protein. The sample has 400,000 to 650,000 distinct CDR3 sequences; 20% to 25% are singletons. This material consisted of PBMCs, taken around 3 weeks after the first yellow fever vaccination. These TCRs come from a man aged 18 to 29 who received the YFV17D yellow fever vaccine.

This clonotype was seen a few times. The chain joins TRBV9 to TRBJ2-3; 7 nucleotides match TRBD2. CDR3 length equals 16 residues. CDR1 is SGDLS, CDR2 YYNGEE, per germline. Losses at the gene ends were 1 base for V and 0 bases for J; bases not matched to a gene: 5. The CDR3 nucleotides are TGTGCCAGCAGCGTACTAGCGGAGACTAGCACAGATACGCAGTATTTT. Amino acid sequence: CASSVLAETSTDTQYF.

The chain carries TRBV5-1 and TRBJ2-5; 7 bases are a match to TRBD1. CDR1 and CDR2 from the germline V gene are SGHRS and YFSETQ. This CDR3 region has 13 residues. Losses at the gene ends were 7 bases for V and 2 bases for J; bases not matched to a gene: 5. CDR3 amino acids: CASGDRVQETQYF. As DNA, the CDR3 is TGCGCCAGCGGAGACAGGGTGCAAGAGACCCAGTACTTC.

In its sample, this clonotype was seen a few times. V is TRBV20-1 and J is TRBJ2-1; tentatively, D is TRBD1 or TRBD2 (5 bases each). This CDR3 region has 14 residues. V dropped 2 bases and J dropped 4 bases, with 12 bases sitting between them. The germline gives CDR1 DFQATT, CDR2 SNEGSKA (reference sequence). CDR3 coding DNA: TGCAGTGCTAGAAAGGTTGGGGGATACAATGAGCAGTTCTTC. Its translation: CSARKVGGYNEQFF.

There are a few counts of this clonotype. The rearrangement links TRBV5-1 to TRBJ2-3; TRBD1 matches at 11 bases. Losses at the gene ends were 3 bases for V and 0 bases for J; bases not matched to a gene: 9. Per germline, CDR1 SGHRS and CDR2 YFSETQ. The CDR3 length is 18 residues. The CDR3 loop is CASSYGQGARASTDTQYF. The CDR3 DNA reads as TGCGCCAGCAGCTACGGACAGGGGGCCCGTGCTAGCACAGATACGCAGTATTTT.

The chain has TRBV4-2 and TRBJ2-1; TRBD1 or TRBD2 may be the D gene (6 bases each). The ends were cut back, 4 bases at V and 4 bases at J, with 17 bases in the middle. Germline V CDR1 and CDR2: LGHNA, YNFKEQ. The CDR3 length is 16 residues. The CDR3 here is CASSLPPGAAYNEQFF. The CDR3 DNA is TGTGCCAGCAGCCTTCCCCCGGGGGCCGCTTACAATGAGCAGTTCTTC.

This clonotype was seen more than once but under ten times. This CDR3 is CASLKGDSLTEAFF. CDR3 DNA sequence: TGTGCCAGCCTCAAGGGGGACAGCCTGACTGAAGCTTTCTTT. This chain connects TRBV12-3 or TRBV12-4 to TRBJ1-1; 7 bases line up with TRBD1. This CDR3 spans 14 amino acids. Trimming took 8 bases from V and 5 from J; bases not matched to a gene: 11.

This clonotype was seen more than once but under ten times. The CDR3 nucleotides read TGTGCCAGCAGTTCATGGACAGGGCGCGACTATGGCTACACCTTC. Translation: CASSSWTGRDYGYTF. The chain combines TRBV6-2 or TRBV6-3 with TRBJ1-2; 8 nucleotides agree with TRBD1. V trimming: 4 bases; J trimming: 3 bases; junction bases outside the gene matches: 7. In germline, CDR1 is MNHEY, CDR2 SVGEGT. This CDR3 is 15 amino acids long.

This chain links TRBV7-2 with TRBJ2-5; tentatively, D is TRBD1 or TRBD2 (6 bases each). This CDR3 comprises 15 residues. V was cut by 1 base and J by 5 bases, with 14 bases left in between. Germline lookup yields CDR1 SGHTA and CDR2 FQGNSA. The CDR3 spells CASSLDGGRPETQYF. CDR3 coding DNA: TGTGCCAGCAGCTTAGACGGGGGCCGACCCGAGACCCAGTACTTC.

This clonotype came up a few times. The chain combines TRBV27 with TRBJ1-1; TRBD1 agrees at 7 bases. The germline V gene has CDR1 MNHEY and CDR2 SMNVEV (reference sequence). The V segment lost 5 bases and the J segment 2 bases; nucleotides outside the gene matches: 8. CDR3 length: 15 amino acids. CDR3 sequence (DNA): TGTGCCAGCAGTCAAGAAGACAGGGTCAACACTGAAGCTTTCTTT. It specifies CASSQEDRVNTEAFF.